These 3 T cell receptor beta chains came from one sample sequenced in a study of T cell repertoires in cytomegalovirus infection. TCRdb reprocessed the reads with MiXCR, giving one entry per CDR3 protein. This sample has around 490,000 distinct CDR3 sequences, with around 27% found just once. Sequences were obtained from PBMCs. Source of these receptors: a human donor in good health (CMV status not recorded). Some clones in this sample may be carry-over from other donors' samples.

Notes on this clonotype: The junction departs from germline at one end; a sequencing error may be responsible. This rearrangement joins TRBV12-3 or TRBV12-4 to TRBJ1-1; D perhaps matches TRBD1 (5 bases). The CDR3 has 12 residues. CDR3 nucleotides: TGTGCCAGCCGTTTACAGGACACTGAAGCTTTCTTT. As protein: CASRLQDTEAFF.

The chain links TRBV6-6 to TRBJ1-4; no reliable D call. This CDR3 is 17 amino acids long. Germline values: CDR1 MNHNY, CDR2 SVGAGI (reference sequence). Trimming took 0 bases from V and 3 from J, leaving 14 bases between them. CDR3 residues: CASSYSINSQANEKLFF. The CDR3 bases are TGTGCCAGCAGTTACTCGATAAATTCGCAGGCTAATGAAAAACTGTTTTTT.

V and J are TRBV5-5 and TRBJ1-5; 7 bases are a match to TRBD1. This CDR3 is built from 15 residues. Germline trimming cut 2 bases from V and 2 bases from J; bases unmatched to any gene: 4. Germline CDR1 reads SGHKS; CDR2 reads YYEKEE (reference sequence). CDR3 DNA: TGTGCCAGCAGCTTCAGTCAGGGGGGCAATCAGCCCCAGCATTTT. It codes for CASSFSQGGNQPQHF.